The 23 T cell receptor beta chains presented below share a single source sample, sequenced in a study of cytomegalovirus exposure and HLA in healthy donors. PCR primers comprised 60 Vbeta and 13 Jbeta primers. Libraries were prepared by immunoSEQ multiplex PCR; TCRdb keeps only in-frame clonotypes and omits some of them. The sample yields 170,000 or so clones, over 65% seen once. Specimen: PBMCs. These receptors were taken from a man aged 60 to 69 in good health and CMV-seronegative.

The chain combines TRBV25-1 with TRBJ2-3; 9 bases fit TRBD2. The CDR3 loop spans 15 amino acids. Per the germline V gene, CDR1 is MGHDK and CDR2 is SYGVNS. J lost 3 bases, V lost 2 bases, and 3 bases had no gene match. The CDR3 bases are TGTGCCAGCAGTGAAGCGGGGGGGAGTACAGATACGCAGTATTTT. It specifies CASSEAGGSTDTQYF.

The rearrangement joins TRBV7-2 to TRBJ2-7; TRBD2 aligns across 11 bases. Germline assignment: CDR1 SGHTA and CDR2 FQGNSA. V was pared by 0 bases and J by 1 base, with 14 bases of the junction left unmatched. This CDR3 comprises 20 residues. CDR3 sequence reads: CASSLALVTSGSVKSYEQYF. The CDR3, as DNA: TGTGCCAGCAGCTTAGCGTTAGTTACTAGCGGGAGTGTGAAGTCCTACGAGCAGTACTTC.

The chain carries TRBV7-2 and TRBJ2-5; D call uncertain. The CDR3 is 15 residues long. V was shortened by 1 base and J by 5 bases, with 14 bases between the two germline ends. From germline, CDR1 is SGHTA and CDR2 FQGNSA. CDR3 sequence (DNA): TGTGCCAGCAGCTTAGATGAGCCGACGGAGGAGACCCAGTACTTC. Protein sequence: CASSLDEPTEETQYF. The full variable domain, with the rest looked up from reference TRBV7-2 and TRBJ2-5, is GAGVSQSPSNKVTEKGKDVELRCDPISGHTALYWYRQSLGQGLEFLIYFQGNSAPDKSGLPSDRFSAERTGGSVSTLTIQRTQQEDSAVYLCASSLDEPTEETQYFGPGTRLLVL.

J is TRBJ2-3 and V is TRBV6-4, with D maybe TRBD1 (5 bases). This CDR3 contains 13 residues. Per the germline V gene, CDR1 is MRHNA and CDR2 is SNTAGT. The ends were cut back, 5 bases at V and 3 bases at J, with 9 bases in the middle. CDR3 loop: CASSFQGTDTQYF. The CDR3 coding sequence is TGTGCCAGCAGTTTCCAGGGAACAGATACGCAGTATTTT.

The count of this clone is one. The J gene is TRBJ1-1, the V gene TRBV28; D might be TRBD1 (6 bases). V was clipped by 5 bases and J by 10 bases, with 14 bases between them. This CDR3 is 12 amino acids long. The germline CDR1 and CDR2 sequences are MDHEN and SYDVKM. DNA for the CDR3: TGTGCCAGCAGTGCAAACAGGGCCAGAGCTTTCTTT. Translation: CASSANRARAFF.

For the CDR3, the DNA is TGTGCCAGCAGTGAAGAGAGCAGGGTCGGGCAGCCCCAGCATTTT. It is translated as CASSEESRVGQPQHF. The gene calls are TRBV2 and TRBJ1-5; D might be TRBD1 (5 bases). The CDR3 consists of 15 residues. V was trimmed by 1 base and J by 7 bases, leaving 14 bases between them. The germline V gene encodes CDR1 SNHLY and CDR2 FYNNEI.

The V and J genes are TRBV5-1 and TRBJ1-2; D possibly corresponds to TRBD1 (5 bases). The CDR3 loop spans 14 amino acids. The germline V and J ends were trimmed by 0 bases and 4 bases, with 10 bases remaining between them. Looked up from germline, CDR1 is SGHRS and CDR2 is YFSETQ. The DNA of the CDR3 is TGCGCCAGCAGCTTGGAGGCAGGGTTCTATGGCTACACCTTC. It yields the protein CASSLEAGFYGYTF.

This chain's CDR3 is CAWSVPEESTDTQYF. The CDR3 DNA reads TGTGCCTGGAGTGTACCAGAGGAAAGCACAGATACGCAGTATTTT. This sequence joins TRBV30 and TRBJ2-3; no clear D gene. The CDR3 runs 15 residues. The V and J ends lost 0 bases and 0 bases respectively, with 10 bases between them. CDR1 and CDR2 from the germline V gene are GTSNPN and SVGIG (reference sequence).

The genes are TRBV2 and TRBJ2-5; 7 bases fit TRBD1. V lost 8 bases, J lost 0 bases, and 9 bases stayed unmatched. CDR1 is SNHLY and CDR2 is FYNNEI in the germline V gene. CDR3 length: 15 amino acids. The CDR3 region is CASGLGQTYQETQYF. CDR3 in DNA: TGTGCCAGCGGGCTGGGACAGACGTACCAAGAGACCCAGTACTTC. The whole variable domain, filled in from reference TRBV2 and TRBJ2-5, reads EPEVTQTPSHQVTQMGQEVILRCVPISNHLYFYWYRQILGQKVEFLVSFYNNEISEKSEIFDDQFSVERPDGSNFTLKIRSTKLEDSAMYFCASGLGQTYQETQYFGPGTRLLVL.

This clone was detected a few times. The chain uses TRBV29-1 and TRBJ1-2; D remains unclear. The CDR3 runs to 11 residues. The V and J ends lost 4 bases and 0 bases respectively, with 3 bases between them. The germline CDR1 and CDR2 sequences are SQVTM and ANQGSEA. The CDR3 reads CSVAANYGYTF. The CDR3 region has the DNA TGCAGCGTTGCAGCTAACTATGGCTACACCTTC.

The gene calls are TRBV6-4 and TRBJ2-7, with 9 nucleotides matching TRBD2. The J segment lost 7 bases and the V segment lost 0 bases, leaving 10 bases of the junction unmatched. Germline assignment: CDR1 MRHNA and CDR2 SNTAGT. The CDR3 is 16 amino acids. The CDR3 DNA is TGTGCCAGCAGTGACTCGATGACAGGGCGGGGGGGAGAGCAGTACTTC. This encodes CASSDSMTGRGGEQYF.

The chain recombines TRBV18 with TRBJ2-1, with 12 nucleotides matching TRBD2. V shed 1 base and J 0 bases; nucleotides not matched to a gene: 7. CDR1 and CDR2 from the germline V gene are KGHSH and LQKENI. This CDR3 spans 19 amino acids. The DNA of the CDR3 is TGTGCCAGCTCACCACGAGGTACTAGCGGGAGGAGCTCCTACAATGAGCAGTTCTTC. This gives the protein CASSPRGTSGRSSYNEQFF. Complete variable domain (other parts from reference TRBV18 and TRBJ2-1): NAGVMQNPRHLVRRRGQEARLRCSPMKGHSHVYWYRQLPEEGLKFMVYLQKENIIDESGMPKERFSAEFPKEGPSILRIQQVVRGDSAAYFCASSPRGTSGRSSYNEQFFGPGTRLTVL.

The V and J genes are TRBV7-9 and TRBJ2-7, with TRBD1 matching 9 bases. The germline gives CDR1 SEHNR, CDR2 FQNEAQ (reference sequence). There are 16 residues in the CDR3. The V and J ends lost 4 bases and 2 bases, in that order; junction bases with no gene match: 9. The DNA for the CDR3 is TGTGCCAGCAGCTCGCCCACAGGGGGCGACCCCTACGAGCAGTACTTC. Translated: CASSSPTGGDPYEQYF.

The V call is TRBV2, the J call TRBJ2-1; perhaps TRBD1 as D (5 bases). V was pared by 5 bases and J by 5 bases, with 19 bases between. Looked up from germline, CDR1 is SNHLY and CDR2 is FYNNEI. CDR3 length: 16 residues. CDR3 in DNA: TGTGCCAGCAGTCGAATAGCAGGTTTAGGGGACAATGAGCAGTTCTTC. It translates to CASSRIAGLGDNEQFF.

The rearrangement uses TRBV21-1 and TRBJ2-1; TRBD2 was called by the table and not checked on the DNA. TRBV21-1 is reported as a pseudogene. This CDR3 comprises 18 residues. The CDR3 protein is CASSNSSPGLATYNEQFF. CDR3 sequence (DNA): TGTGCCAGCAGCAACTCCTCACCGGGACTAGCGACCTACAATGAGCAGTTCTTC.

The V gene is TRBV5-1, the J gene TRBJ1-1; no definite D call. Trimming took off 5 bases at V and 6 bases at J, with 17 bases between the two ends. The germline gives CDR1 SGHRS, CDR2 YFSETQ. This CDR3 region has 14 residues. The CDR3 here is CASSRGLLEAEAFF. In DNA, the CDR3 is TGCGCCAGCAGTCGCGGGCTCTTAGAGGCTGAAGCTTTCTTT.

There are a few counts of this clone. V is TRBV7-6 and J is TRBJ1-4; 8 bases match TRBD1. Germline CDR1 and CDR2: SGHVS and FNYEAQ. CDR3 size: 15 residues. Trimming at V came to 4 bases and at J to 3 bases, leaving 4 bases not matched to a gene. This CDR3 is CASSSRTGPNEKLFF. DNA for the CDR3: TGTGCCAGCAGCTCACGGACAGGGCCTAATGAAAAACTGTTTTTT.

V is TRBV13 and J is TRBJ2-7; D not resolved. Trimming stripped 5 bases from V and 6 bases from J, with 11 bases between. CDR3 size: 12 residues. Germline V gene sequence: CDR1 PRHDT, CDR2 FYEKMQ (reference sequence). In nucleotides, the CDR3 is TGTGCCAGCAGCCCAGGCATGGGCGAGCAGTACTTC. It codes for CASSPGMGEQYF. Full variable domain (rest looked up from reference TRBV13 and TRBJ2-7): AAGVIQSPRHLIKEKRETATLKCYPIPRHDTVYWYQQGPGQDPQFLISFYEKMQSDKGSIPDRFSAQQFSDYHSELNMSSLELGDSALYFCASSPGMGEQYFGPGTRLTVT.

The chain recombines TRBV6-1 with TRBJ2-4; 13 bases map to TRBD2. The V segment lost 2 bases and the J segment 0 bases; nucleotides outside the gene matches: 7. The CDR3 length is 19 residues. The germline V gene has CDR1 MNHNS and CDR2 SASEGT. The CDR3 reads CASSEWGLAGTLAKNIQYF. For the CDR3, the DNA is TGTGCCAGCAGTGAATGGGGACTAGCGGGAACGCTAGCCAAAAACATTCAGTACTTC.

This clone came up many times. J is TRBJ1-1 and V is TRBV15; 8 positions match TRBD1. Germline lookup yields CDR1 LNHNV and CDR2 YYDKDF (reference sequence). This CDR3 comprises 15 residues. With 2 bases clipped from V and 0 bases from J, the junction kept 2 bases outside the gene matches. The CDR3 is CATSRRQGLNTEAFF. The CDR3 DNA sequence: TGTGCCACCAGCAGACGACAGGGGTTGAACACTGAAGCTTTCTTT.

CDR3 DNA sequence: TGTGCCACCAGCAGAGACAACTCTGGGGCCAACGTCCTGACTTTC. Amino acid sequence: CATSRDNSGANVLTF. This sequence joins TRBV15 and TRBJ2-6; no firm D call. Germline V gene sequence: CDR1 LNHNV, CDR2 YYDKDF (reference sequence). V lost 0 bases, J lost 0 bases, and 3 bases lay in between. This CDR3 contains 15 residues. Full variable domain (remainder filled in from reference TRBV15 and TRBJ2-6): DAMVIQNPRYQVTQFGKPVTLSCSQTLNHNVMYWYQQKSSQAPKLLFHYYDKDFNNEADTPDNFQSRRPNTSFCFLDIRSPGLGDTAMYLCATSRDNSGANVLTFGAGSRLTVL.

This clone was counted once. The junction and the germline gene differ at one end; a read error may be behind it. This chain links TRBV5-1 with TRBJ2-5; 9 nucleotides agree with TRBD1. The germline V gene encodes CDR1 SGHRS and CDR2 YFSETQ. This CDR3 region has 14 residues. This chain's CDR3 is CASSSVGQGKTQHF. CDR3 DNA: TGCGCCAGCAGCTCGGTGGGACAGGGCAAGACCCAGCACTTC.

The rearrangement links TRBV7-9 to TRBJ2-5; tentatively, D is TRBD2 (5 bases). Germline CDR1 is SEHNR and CDR2 is FQNEAQ (reference sequence). This CDR3 region has 16 residues. Trimming took 6 bases from V and 1 from J, leaving 18 bases between them. Written as DNA, the CDR3 is TGTGCCAGCAGGGACTTGGGTAGCGCCCTCCAAGAGACCCAGTACTTC. This gives the protein CASRDLGSALQETQYF.